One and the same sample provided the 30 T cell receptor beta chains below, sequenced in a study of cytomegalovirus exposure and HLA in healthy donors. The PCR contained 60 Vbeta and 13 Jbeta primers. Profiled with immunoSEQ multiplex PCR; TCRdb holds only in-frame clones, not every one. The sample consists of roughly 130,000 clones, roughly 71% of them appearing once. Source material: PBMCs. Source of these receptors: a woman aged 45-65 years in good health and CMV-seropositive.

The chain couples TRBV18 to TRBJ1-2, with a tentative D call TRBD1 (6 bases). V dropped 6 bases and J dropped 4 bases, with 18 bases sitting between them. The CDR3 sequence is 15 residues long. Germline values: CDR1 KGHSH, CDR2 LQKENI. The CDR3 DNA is TGTGCCAGCTCGGCGGGGGGACAAGGAGTCTATGGCTACACCTTC. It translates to CASSAGGQGVYGYTF.

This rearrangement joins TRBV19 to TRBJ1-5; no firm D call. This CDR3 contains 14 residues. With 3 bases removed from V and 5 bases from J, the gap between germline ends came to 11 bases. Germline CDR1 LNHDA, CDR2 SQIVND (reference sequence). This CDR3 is CASSIGDNYQPQHF. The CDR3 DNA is TGTGCCAGTAGTATTGGTGACAATTATCAGCCCCAGCATTTT.

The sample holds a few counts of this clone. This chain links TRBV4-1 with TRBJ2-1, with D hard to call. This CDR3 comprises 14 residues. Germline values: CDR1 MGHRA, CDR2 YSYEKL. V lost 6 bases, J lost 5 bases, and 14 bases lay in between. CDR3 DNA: TGCGCCAGCAGACCCCCAAGTTCAGACAATGAGCAGTTCTTC. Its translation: CASRPPSSDNEQFF.

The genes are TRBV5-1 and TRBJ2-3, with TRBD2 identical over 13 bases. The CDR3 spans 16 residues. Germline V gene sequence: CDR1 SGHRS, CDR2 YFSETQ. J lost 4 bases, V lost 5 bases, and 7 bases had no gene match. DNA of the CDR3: TGCGCCAGCAGACTAGCGGGGGGGTCTTTCGCAGATACGCAGTATTTT. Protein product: CASRLAGGSFADTQYF.

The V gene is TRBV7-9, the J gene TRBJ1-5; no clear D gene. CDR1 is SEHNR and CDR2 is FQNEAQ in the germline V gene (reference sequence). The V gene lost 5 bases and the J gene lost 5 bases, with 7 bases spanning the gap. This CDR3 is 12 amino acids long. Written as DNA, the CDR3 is TGTGCCAGCAGCCCAACTGATCAGCCCCAGCATTTT. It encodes CASSPTDQPQHF.

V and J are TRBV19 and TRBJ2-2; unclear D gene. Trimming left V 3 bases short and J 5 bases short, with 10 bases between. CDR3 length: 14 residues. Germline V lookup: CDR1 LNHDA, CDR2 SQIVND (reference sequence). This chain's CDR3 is CASSMGYSTGELFF. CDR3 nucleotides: TGTGCCAGTAGTATGGGCTATTCGACCGGGGAGCTGTTTTTT.

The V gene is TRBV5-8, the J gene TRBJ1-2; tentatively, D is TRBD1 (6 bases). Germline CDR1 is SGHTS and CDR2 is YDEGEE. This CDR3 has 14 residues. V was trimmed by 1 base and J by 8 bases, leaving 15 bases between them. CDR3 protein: CASSLSGGRPGYTF. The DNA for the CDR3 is TGTGCCAGCAGCTTGTCGGGGGGGCGGCCGGGCTACACCTTC.

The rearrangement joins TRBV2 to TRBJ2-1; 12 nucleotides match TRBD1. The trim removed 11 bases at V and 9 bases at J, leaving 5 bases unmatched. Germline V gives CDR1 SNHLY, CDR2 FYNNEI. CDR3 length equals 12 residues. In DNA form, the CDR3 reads TGTGCCGGGGACAGGGGGCCGGGTGAGCAGTTCTTC. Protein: CAGDRGPGEQFF.

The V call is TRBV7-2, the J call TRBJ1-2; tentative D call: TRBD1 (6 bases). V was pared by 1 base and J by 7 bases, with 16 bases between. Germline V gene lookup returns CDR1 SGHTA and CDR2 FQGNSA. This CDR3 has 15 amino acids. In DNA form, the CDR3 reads TGTGCCAGCAGCTTAGAACAGGGCTGGCCCTTTGGCTACACCTTC. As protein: CASSLEQGWPFGYTF.

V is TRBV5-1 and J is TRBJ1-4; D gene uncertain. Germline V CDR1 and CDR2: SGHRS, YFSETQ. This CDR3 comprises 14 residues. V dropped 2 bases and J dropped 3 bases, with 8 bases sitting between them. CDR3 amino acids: CASSFRSANEKLFF. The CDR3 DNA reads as TGCGCCAGCAGCTTTCGGTCGGCTAATGAAAAACTGTTTTTT.

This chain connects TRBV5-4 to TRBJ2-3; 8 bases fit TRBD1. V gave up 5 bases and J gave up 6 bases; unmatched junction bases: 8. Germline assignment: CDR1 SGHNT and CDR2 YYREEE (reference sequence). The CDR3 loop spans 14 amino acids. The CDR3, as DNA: TGTGCCAGCAGTTTTCAGGGGGCGACGGATACGCAGTATTTT. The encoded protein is CASSFQGATDTQYF. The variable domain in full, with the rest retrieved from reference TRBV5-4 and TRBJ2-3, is ETGVTQSPTHLIKTRGQQVTLRCSSQSGHNTVSWYQQALGQGPQFIFQYYREEENGRGNFPPRFSGLQFPNYSSELNVNALELDDSALYLCASSFQGATDTQYFGPGTRLTVL.

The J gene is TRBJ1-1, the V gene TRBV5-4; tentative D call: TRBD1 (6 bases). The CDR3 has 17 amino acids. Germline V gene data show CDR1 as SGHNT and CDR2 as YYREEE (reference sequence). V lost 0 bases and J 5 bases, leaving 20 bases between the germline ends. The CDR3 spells CASSLGFPAGARTEAFF. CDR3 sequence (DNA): TGTGCCAGCAGCTTGGGGTTCCCCGCGGGGGCGCGGACTGAAGCTTTCTTT. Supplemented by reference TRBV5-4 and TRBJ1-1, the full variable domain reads ETGVTQSPTHLIKTRGQQVTLRCSSQSGHNTVSWYQQALGQGPQFIFQYYREEENGRGNFPPRFSGLQFPNYSSELNVNALELDDSALYLCASSLGFPAGARTEAFFGQGTRLTVV.

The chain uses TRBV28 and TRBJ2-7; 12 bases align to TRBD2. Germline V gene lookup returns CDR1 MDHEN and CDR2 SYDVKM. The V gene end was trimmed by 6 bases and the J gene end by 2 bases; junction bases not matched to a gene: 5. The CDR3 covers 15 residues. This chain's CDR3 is CASSRTSGGPYEQYF. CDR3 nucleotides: TGTGCCAGCAGCCGAACTAGCGGGGGGCCCTACGAGCAGTACTTC.

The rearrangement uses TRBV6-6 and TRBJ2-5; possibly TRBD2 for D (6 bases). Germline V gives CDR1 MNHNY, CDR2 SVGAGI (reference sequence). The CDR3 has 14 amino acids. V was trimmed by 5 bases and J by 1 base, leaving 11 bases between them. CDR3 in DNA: TGTGCCAGCAGTCAACCCGGGGGCCAAGAGACCCAGTACTTC. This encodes CASSQPGGQETQYF.

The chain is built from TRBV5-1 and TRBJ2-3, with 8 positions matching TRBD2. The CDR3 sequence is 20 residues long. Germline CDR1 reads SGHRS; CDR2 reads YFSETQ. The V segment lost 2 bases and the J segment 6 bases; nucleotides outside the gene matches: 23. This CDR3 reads CASSLVKLADDGGPRDTQYF. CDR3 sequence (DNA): TGCGCCAGCAGCTTAGTAAAACTAGCGGACGATGGGGGGCCAAGGGATACGCAGTATTTT.

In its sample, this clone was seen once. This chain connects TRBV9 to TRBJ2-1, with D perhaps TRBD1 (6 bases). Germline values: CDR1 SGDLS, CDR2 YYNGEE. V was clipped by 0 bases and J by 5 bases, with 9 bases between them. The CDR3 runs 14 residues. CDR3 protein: CASSVGTANNEQFF. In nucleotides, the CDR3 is TGTGCCAGCAGCGTAGGGACAGCAAACAATGAGCAGTTCTTC. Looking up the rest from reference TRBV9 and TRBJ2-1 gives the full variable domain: DSGVTQTPKHLITATGQRVTLRCSPRSGDLSVYWYQQSLDQGLQFLIQYYNGEERAKGNILERFSAQQFPDLHSELNLSSLELGDSALYFCASSVGTANNEQFFGPGTRLTVL.

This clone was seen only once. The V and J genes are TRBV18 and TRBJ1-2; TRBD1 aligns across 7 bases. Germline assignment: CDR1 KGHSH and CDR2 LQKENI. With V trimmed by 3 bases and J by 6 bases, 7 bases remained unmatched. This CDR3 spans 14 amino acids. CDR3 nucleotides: TGTGCCAGCTCACCCCTGCAGGGGGTTGATGGCTACACCTTC. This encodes CASSPLQGVDGYTF.

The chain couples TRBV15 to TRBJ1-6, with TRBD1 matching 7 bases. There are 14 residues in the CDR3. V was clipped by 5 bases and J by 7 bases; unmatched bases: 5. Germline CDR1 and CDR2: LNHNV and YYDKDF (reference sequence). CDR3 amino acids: CATSPTGTNSPLHF. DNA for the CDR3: TGTGCCACCAGCCCGACAGGGACGAATTCACCCCTCCACTTT.

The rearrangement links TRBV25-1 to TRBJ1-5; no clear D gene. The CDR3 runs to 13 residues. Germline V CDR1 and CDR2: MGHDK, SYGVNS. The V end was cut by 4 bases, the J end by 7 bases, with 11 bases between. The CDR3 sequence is CASSAGGWQPQHF. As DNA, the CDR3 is TGTGCCAGCAGTGCTGGAGGGTGGCAGCCCCAGCATTTT.

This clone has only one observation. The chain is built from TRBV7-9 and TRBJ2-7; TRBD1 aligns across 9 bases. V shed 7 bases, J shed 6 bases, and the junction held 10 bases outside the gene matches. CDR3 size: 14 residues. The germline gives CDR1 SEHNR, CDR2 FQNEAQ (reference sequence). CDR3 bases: TGTGCCAGCATATTAACGGACAGGGGCGGCGAGCAGTACTTC. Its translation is CASILTDRGGEQYF.

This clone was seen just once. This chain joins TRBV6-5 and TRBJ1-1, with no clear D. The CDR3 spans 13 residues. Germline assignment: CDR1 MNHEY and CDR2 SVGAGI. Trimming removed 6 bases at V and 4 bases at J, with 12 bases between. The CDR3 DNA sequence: TGTGCCAGCAGGGTGGAGGAGGGCACTGAAGCTTTCTTT. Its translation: CASRVEEGTEAFF.

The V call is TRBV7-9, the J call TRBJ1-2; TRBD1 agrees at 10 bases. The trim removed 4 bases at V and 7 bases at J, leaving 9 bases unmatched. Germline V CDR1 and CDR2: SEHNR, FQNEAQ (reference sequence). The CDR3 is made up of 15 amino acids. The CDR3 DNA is TGTGCCAGCAGCTCCGTTGACAGGGGGCATGGTGGCTACACCTTC. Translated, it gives CASSSVDRGHGGYTF.

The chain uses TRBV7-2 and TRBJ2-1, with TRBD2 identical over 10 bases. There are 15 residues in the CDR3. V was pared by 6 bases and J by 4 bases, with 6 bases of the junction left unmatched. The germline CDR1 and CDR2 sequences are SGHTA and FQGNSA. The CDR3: CASRISGGFYNEQFF. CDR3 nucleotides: TGTGCCAGCAGGATTAGCGGGGGGTTTTACAATGAGCAGTTCTTC.

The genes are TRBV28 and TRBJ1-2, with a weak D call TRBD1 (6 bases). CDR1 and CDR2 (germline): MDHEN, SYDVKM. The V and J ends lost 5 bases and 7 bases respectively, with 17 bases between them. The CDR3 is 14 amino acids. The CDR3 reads CASSPIGGALGYTF. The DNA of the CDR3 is TGTGCCAGCAGTCCAATCGGGGGGGCGCTTGGCTACACCTTC.

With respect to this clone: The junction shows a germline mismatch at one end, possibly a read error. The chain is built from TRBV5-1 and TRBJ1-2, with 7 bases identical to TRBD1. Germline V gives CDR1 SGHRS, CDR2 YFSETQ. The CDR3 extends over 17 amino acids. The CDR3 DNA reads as TGCGCCAGCAGGAATCTTGGACAGGCGGGGGGTAGCTATGGCTACCCCTTC. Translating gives CASRNLGQAGGSYGYPF.

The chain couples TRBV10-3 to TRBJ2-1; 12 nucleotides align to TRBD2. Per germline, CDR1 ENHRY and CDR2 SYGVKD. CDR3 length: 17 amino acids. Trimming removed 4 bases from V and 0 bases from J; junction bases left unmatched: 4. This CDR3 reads CAISGTSGVSSYNEQFF. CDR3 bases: TGTGCCATCAGTGGGACTAGCGGGGTGAGCTCCTACAATGAGCAGTTCTTC.

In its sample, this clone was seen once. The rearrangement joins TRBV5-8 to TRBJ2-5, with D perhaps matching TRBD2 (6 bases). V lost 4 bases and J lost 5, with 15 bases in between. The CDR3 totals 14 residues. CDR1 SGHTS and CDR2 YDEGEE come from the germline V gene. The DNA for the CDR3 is TGTGCCAGCAGCCGCGGGACTCTATGGGAGACCCAGTACTTC. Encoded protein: CASSRGTLWETQYF.

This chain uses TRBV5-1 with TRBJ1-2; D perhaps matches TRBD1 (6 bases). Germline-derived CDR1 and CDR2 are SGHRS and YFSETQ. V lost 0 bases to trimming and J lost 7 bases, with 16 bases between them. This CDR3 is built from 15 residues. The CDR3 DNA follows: TGCGCCAGCAGCTTGGCCAGCACAGGGAGTGGTGGCTACACCTTC. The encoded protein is CASSLASTGSGGYTF. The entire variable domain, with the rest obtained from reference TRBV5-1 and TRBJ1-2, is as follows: KAGVTQTPRYLIKTRGQQVTLSCSPISGHRSVSWYQQTPGQGLQFLFEYFSETQRNKGNFPGRFSGRQFSNSRSEMNVSTLELGDSALYLCASSLASTGSGGYTFGSGTRLTVV.

The CDR3 here is CASSYVRGYNEQFF. CDR3 coding DNA: TGTGCCAGCAGTTACGTCAGGGGTTACAATGAGCAGTTCTTC. V and J are TRBV6-5 and TRBJ2-1, with a weak D call TRBD1 (6 bases). The CDR3 is 14 residues long. Germline CDR1 is MNHEY and CDR2 is SVGAGI. V lost 2 bases, J lost 4 bases, and 9 bases lay in between.

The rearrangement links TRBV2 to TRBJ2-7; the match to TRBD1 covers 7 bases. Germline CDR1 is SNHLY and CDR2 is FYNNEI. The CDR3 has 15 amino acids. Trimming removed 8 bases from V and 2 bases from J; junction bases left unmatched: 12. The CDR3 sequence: CASSPDRASAYEQYF. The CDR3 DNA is TGTGCCAGCTCCCCAGACAGGGCTTCTGCCTACGAGCAGTACTTC.